This T cell receptor beta chain was found in a study of blood T cell repertoires in COVID-19. Under the authors' procedure: Estimated nucleated cell counts came from reference gene primer amplification. Repertoires were generated with immunoSEQ multiplex PCR, while TCRdb's copy carries only in-frame clones and drops some. That table furnishes V, J and clone size, whereas the DNA furnished D and trimming. The sample contains about 120,000 clones, 65% to 85% of which appear only once. The V end was cut by 1 base, the J end by 2 bases, with 12 bases between. CDR1 and CDR2 (germline): SGHVS, FQNEAQ. The CDR3 extends over 16 amino acids.

The J gene is TRBJ1-5, the V gene TRBV7-8; D perhaps matches TRBD1 (6 bases). Sequenced sample: peripheral blood. The TCR was taken from a man aged 70 or older with acute or convalescent COVID-19. The CDR3, as DNA: TGTGCCAGCAGCTTAGAACAGGGCAGGGGCAATCAGCCCCAGCATTTT. This sequence encodes CASSLEQGRGNQPQHF.